This entry features one T cell receptor (beta chain) sequence. Antigen: not known. This record belongs to a study of cytomegalovirus exposure and HLA in healthy donors. Study-level results: As a later analysis revealed, the rate of TCR association differed by HLA locus, with DRB1 most and HLA-C fewest. In a later analysis, HLA-associated beta chains showed higher expansion and lower generation probabilities than comparable chains.

The PCR ran on 60 Vbeta and 13 Jbeta primers. Libraries were prepared by immunoSEQ multiplex PCR; TCRdb keeps only in-frame clonotypes and omits some of them. The table has roughly 81,000 clones, roughly 85% seen once. V was shortened by 4 bases and J by 3 bases, with 17 bases between the two germline ends. This CDR3 spans 16 amino acids. CDR1 and CDR2 from the germline V gene are LGHNA and YSLEER. The TCR sequence derives from a man younger than 40 in good health and CMV-seronegative. The material sequenced was PBMCs. The chain carries TRBV4-3 and TRBJ2-3; possibly TRBD2 for D (6 bases). Here the CDR3 DNA reads TGCGCCAGCAGCCCAAGTATTGGGGGGAGGACAGATACGCAGTATTTT. This encodes CASSPSIGGRTDTQYF.